This is a list of T cell receptor beta chains from one sample in a study of blood T cell repertoires in COVID-19. Sequencing was performed with immunoSEQ multiplex PCR; in TCRdb, only in-frame clones are kept and a portion is missing. The sample shows about 39,000 clones, 65% to 90% of them seen only once. The sequencing input was peripheral blood. Receptor source: a man aged 35 to 55 with active COVID-19. CDR3s include the opening cysteine and the closing phenylalanine or tryptophan. The D gene is left open where the match is weak. Size values are once, few and many counts, or a class for expanded clones, and some rows have none.

d_gene	len	v_gene	abundance	j_gene	CDR3nt	CDR3aa
NA	12	TRBV5-1	few	TRBJ1-2	TGCGCCAGCAGCTCTGGACAGTCTGGCTACACCTTC	CASSSGQSGYTF
TRBD1	14	TRBV18	NA	TRBJ2-7	TGTGCCAGCTCACCGGGGACAGGGGACGACGAGCAGTACTTC	CASSPGTGDDEQYF
TRBD2	15	TRBV3-1/TRBV3-2	NA	TRBJ2-1	TGTGCCAGCAGCCAACGGGAGGTCTCCTACAATGAGCAGTTCTTC	CASSQREVSYNEQFF
NA	15	TRBV28	NA	TRBJ1-2	TGTGCCAGCAGTTCTCAGAGACAGCTTAACTATGGCTACACCTTC	CASSSQRQLNYGYTF
NA	12	TRBV5-1	NA	TRBJ2-3	TGCGCCAGCAGCTTGGGCGCAGATACGCAGTATTTT	CASSLGADTQYF
TRBD1	17	TRBV3-1/TRBV3-2	NA	TRBJ1-6	TGTGCCAGCAGCCAAGATCTGACAGGGGGATACAATTCACCCCTCCACTTT	CASSQDLTGGYNSPLHF
TRBD2	16	TRBV4-2	NA	TRBJ2-5	TGTGCCAGCAGCCGCGCCGGGACTAGCCCTCAAGAGACCCAGTACTTC	CASSRAGTSPQETQYF
TRBD2	16	TRBV5-1	NA	TRBJ2-5	TGCGCCAGCAGCTTCGTGACTAGCGGGTCCAAAGAGACCCAGTACTTC	CASSFVTSGSKETQYF
NA	14	TRBV14	NA	TRBJ2-1	TGTGCCAGCAGCCGCAGACAGGTTTACAATGAGCAGTTCTTC	CASSRRQVYNEQFF
NA	14	TRBV7-2	NA	TRBJ2-5	TGTGCCAGCAGCTTAGATCCTAGTATGAAGACCCAGTACTTC	CASSLDPSMKTQYF
NA	13	TRBV5-1	NA	TRBJ1-3	TGCGCCAGCAGCTTGGGACAGGCGAACACCATATATTTT	CASSLGQANTIYF
NA	14	TRBV5-1	NA	TRBJ1-1	TGCGCCAGCAGCGGAGGGAGGGGGGCGATTGAAGCTTTCTTT	CASSGGRGAIEAFF
NA	18	TRBV21-1	NA	TRBJ1-1	TGTGCCAGCAGCAAAGGGCAGACTCTACAGGAGATGAACACTGAAGCTTTCTTT	CASSKGQTLQEMNTEAFF
TRBD2	17	TRBV5-1	NA	TRBJ2-7	TGCGCCAGCAGCTTGGGACGGGAGAGGGAGGGGTCCTACGAGCAGTACTTC	CASSLGREREGSYEQYF
TRBD2	14	TRBV30	NA	TRBJ2-4	TGTGCCTGGACACCCGGGACTAGTGTAGACATTCAGTACTTC	CAWTPGTSVDIQYF
TRBD1	15	TRBV19	NA	TRBJ1-1	TGTGCCAGTAGTATACGTGGGACAGGGGGAATTGAAGCTTTCTTT	CASSIRGTGGIEAFF
NA	14	TRBV28	NA	TRBJ1-1	TGTGTCTCTCAGTTTCGCAGGGGAGGGACTGAAGCTTTCTTT	CVSQFRRGGTEAFF
NA	17	TRBV21-1	NA	TRBJ2-1	TGTGCCAGCAGCCGATGGACTAGCGGGAGGGGGATCAATGAGCAGTTCTTC	CASSRWTSGRGINEQFF
NA	19	TRBV24-1	NA	TRBJ1-5	TGTGCCACCAGTGATCCCCGGGACACGTATACTGATAGCAATCAGCCCCAGCATTTT	CATSDPRDTYTDSNQPQHF
NA	14	TRBV4-2	once	TRBJ2-7	TGTGCCAGCAGCCAAGACAGGGGATCCTACGAGCAGTACTTC	CASSQDRGSYEQYF
TRBD2	16	TRBV10-1	few	TRBJ2-2	TGCGCCAGCAGCCTTAGCGGGAGTGCGAACACCGGGGAGCTGTTTTTT	CASSLSGSANTGELFF
NA	16	TRBV4-1	NA	TRBJ2-1	TGCGCCAGCAGCCAAGATCCGGACAGCTTATACAATGAGCAGTTCTTC	CASSQDPDSLYNEQFF
TRBD2	16	TRBV10-3	NA	TRBJ2-1	TGTGCCATCAGCGAAGGACTAGCGGGAGGGGGGTCGGAGCAGTTCTTC	CAISEGLAGGGSEQFF
NA	13	TRBV7-8	NA	TRBJ1-1	TGTGCCAGCAGCTCGGACAAGGACACTGAAGCTTTCTTT	CASSSDKDTEAFF
NA	14	TRBV7-9	NA	TRBJ1-1	TGTGCCAGCAGCTTAGCGCTAGACCCCCCTGAAGCTTTCTTT	CASSLALDPPEAFF
TRBD2	16	TRBV7-9	NA	TRBJ2-1	TGTGCCAGCAGCGTCTACAGCGGGAGCTCCTACAATGAGCAGTTCTTC	CASSVYSGSSYNEQFF
NA	13	TRBV10-1	NA	TRBJ2-1	TGCGCCAGCAGCCCGGGACTCGAGAATGAGCAGTTCTTC	CASSPGLENEQFF